The present TCR beta chain was sequenced within a study of vaccination effects on CD4 cells after COVID-19 (dated by TCRdb to between 2021 and 2024). A note on the overall study: Each participant received two doses of an mRNA SARS-CoV-2 vaccine, either BNT162b2 or mRNA-1273. In both COVID-19 convalescent patients and infection-naive vaccine recipients, the study compared SARS-CoV-2 spike-specific CD4+ TCR repertoires from before mRNA vaccination with those from after it. Altogether, roughly 10 COVID-19 convalescent patients and a handful of SARS-CoV-2-naive healthy vaccine recipients made up the full study. In the study, cultures from other donors were sequenced using the Oncomine TCR Beta short-read assay on an Illumina iSeq 100.

The CDR3 numbers 16 residues from cysteine through phenylalanine. The read is trimmed to its CDR3 DNA, 48 bases read in frame from base 1. The junction shows trimming of 1 base on V and 4 bases on J, and the gene matches do not reach 9 bases of it. Via the germline V gene, CDR1 is SGHTA and CDR2 FQGTGA. The ViraFEST assay stimulated PBMC with viral peptide pools and then used TCR sequencing to identify antigen-specific CD4+ T cell clonotypes by expansion. After around ten days of culture, CD4+ T cells were isolated with the EasySep CD4+ T cell isolation kit. Negative nucleocapsid antibody results before and after vaccination confirmed that the healthy vaccine recipients had no prior SARS-CoV-2 infection. Under 2.5 million PBMC per well were cultured with roughly 10 ug/ml peptides in IMDM containing about 5% human AB serum, around 9.7 IU/ml IL-2 and gentamicin. On days 3 and 7, half of the culture medium was replaced with fresh IL-2-containing medium. Unless noted otherwise, every peptide stimulation condition was grown in triplicate wells. PBMC were separated from whole blood using Ficoll-Paque Plus gradient centrifugation and were then either cryopreserved at -140C or used fresh. Overlapping peptide pools spanned the spike proteins of SARS-CoV-2 and the common cold coronaviruses HCoV-NL63, HCoV-OC43 and HCoV-229E. The QIAamp micro DNA kit was used to extract genomic DNA from the cultured CD4+ T cells.

Beyond this particular receptor, the publication reports: In healthy vaccine recipients, vaccine-induced clones were almost all SARS-CoV-2 mono-reactive, with only 1 of 255 being cross-reactive with common cold coronaviruses. The study was limited by a small number of convalescent patients and lacked early post-infection timepoints. Both infection-induced and vaccine-induced clones contracted markedly at late post-vaccination timepoints, which is consistent with waning T cell responses.

Library creation used the immunoSEQ multiplex PCR assay. DNA from the cultured and isolated CD4+ T cells underwent TCR beta CDR3 sequencing. As for the authors' bioinformatics: Non-productive TCR sequences were discarded, and reads were trimmed to the CDR3 region, with only CDR3s of 7 or more amino acids retained. The MANAFEST web app was used to identify antigen-specific clonotypes by comparing expansion in peptide wells with expansion in reference cultures. For clones to be considered positive, expansion at FDR<0.05 versus reference and all other wells, an odds ratio above 5, and a frequency above 0.1% in two replicate wells were required. A clonotype was called cross-reactive if it was significantly expanded both in SARS-CoV-2 spike wells and in at least one common cold coronavirus spike condition. Using the stringdist R package, CDR3 similarity was measured by Levenshtein distance, and unrooted trees were constructed with ape in R 3.6.1. TCRdb's version of the immuneACCESS table is confined to in-frame rearrangements and falls short of the full clone set. An unresolved V gene accounts for under half of the shortfall where checked; the remainder is of unknown origin. For V, J and clone size, that table is used; D and trimming come from the DNA. Within this sample are about 54,000 clones, with under 70% of them counted one time only. Together, the top ten hold around 18% of the sample.

As to this clone: There is no known antigen for this receptor. Per-base quality was not reported, and no clone a single base away is much larger than it.

Rearrangement joined TRBV7-3 to TRBJ1-1; TRBD1 lines up with 7 middle nucleotides. This clonotype originated in a human donor who received a COVID-19 vaccine. Source: CD4+ T cells from PBMCs cultured with SARS-CoV-2 spike peptides, taken before COVID-19 vaccination. The cell subset or site label on this specimen signifies: SARS-CoV-2 spike overlapping peptide pool stimulation. CDR3 region: CASSLRGGGKSTEAFF. The nucleotide sequence reads as follows: TGTGCCAGCAGCTTAAGAGGAGGGGGCAAAAGCACTGAAGCTTTCTTT.